The following is a T cell receptor beta chain sequence with its context. These data belong to a study of blood T cell repertoires in COVID-19. The overall study: The analysed material was cDNA or gDNA that came from T cells, B-cell-depleted T cells, or PBMCs.

The germline V gene has CDR1 SQVTM and CDR2 ANQGSEA. The CDR3 covers 14 residues. The V end was cut by 2 bases, the J end by 0 bases, with 7 bases between. Seattle participants joined during active infection and were tracked over time. Per the study methods: The assay estimated nucleated cells by amplifying reference gene primers. The data were produced by immunoSEQ multiplex PCR, yet TCRdb's version contains in-frame clones alone and is incomplete. The DNA was the basis for D and trimming; V, J and clone size are from that table. The data show about 340,000 clones, about nine tenths seen once. The source material was peripheral blood. The gene calls are TRBV29-1 and TRBJ2-2, with D perhaps matching TRBD1 (5 bases). The sequence was collected from a woman in her 50s with COVID-19, enrolled during active disease. CDR3 loop: CSVERGANTGELFF. The CDR3 region has the DNA TGCAGCGTTGAAAGGGGCGCGAACACCGGGGAGCTGTTTTTT.